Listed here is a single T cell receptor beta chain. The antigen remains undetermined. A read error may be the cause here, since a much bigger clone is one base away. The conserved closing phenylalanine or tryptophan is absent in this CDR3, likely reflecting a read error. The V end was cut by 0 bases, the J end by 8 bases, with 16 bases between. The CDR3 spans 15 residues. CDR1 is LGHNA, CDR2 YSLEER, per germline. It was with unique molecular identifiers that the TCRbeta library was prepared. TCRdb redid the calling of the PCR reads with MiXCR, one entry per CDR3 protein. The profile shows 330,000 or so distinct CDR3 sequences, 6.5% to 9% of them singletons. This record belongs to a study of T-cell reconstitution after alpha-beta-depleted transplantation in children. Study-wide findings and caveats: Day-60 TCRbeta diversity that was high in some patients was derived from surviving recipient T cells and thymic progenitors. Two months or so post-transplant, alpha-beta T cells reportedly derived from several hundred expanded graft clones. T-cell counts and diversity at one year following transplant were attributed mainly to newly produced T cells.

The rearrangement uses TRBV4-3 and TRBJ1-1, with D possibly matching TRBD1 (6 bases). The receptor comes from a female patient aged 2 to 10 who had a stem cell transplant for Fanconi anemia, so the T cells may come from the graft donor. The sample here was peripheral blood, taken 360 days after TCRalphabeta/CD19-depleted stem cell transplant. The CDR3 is CASSQDPLQGSEAFI. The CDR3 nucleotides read TGCGCCAGCAGCCAAGACCCACTACAGGGTTCAGAAGCTTTCATT.